These 27 T cell receptor beta chains originate from one sample sequenced in a study of shared clonotypes between healthy human individuals. Profiling relied on immunoSEQ multiplex PCR, and the TCRdb table lists in-frame clones only, not all of them. The table includes some 380,000 clones, 96% detected once. Sequenced material: memory CD8+ T cells sorted from blood. Subset meaning: CD45RO+ cells pooled with CCR7-negative TemRA cells. The receptor set was obtained from a man younger than 45 in good health.

This sequence joins TRBV5-6 and TRBJ1-3; D remains unclear. The V end was cut by 2 bases, the J end by 3 bases, with 6 bases between. This CDR3 spans 13 amino acids. Germline V gene sequence: CDR1 SGHDT, CDR2 YYEEEE. The CDR3 DNA is TGTGCCAGCAGCTTCGGTTTTGGAAACACCATATATTTT. Amino acids: CASSFGFGNTIYF.

The CDR3 sequence is CASSLSLTRSTGELFF. CDR3 DNA: TGTGCCAGCAGTTTATCCCTCACTAGATCCACCGGGGAGCTGTTTTTT. The chain uses TRBV28 and TRBJ2-2, with D tentatively TRBD2 (5 bases). This CDR3 has 16 residues. V gave up 1 base and J gave up 4 bases, with 13 bases separating them. Germline-derived CDR1 and CDR2 are MDHEN and SYDVKM.

This clone was observed once. V gene TRBV27 combines with J gene TRBJ2-6; no clear D. The V and J ends lost 1 base and 0 bases respectively, with 4 bases between them. Germline values: CDR1 MNHEY, CDR2 SMNVEV (reference sequence). The CDR3 contains 15 residues. The CDR3 region is CASSLLDSGANVLTF. The DNA for the CDR3 is TGTGCCAGCAGTTTATTGGACTCTGGGGCCAACGTCCTGACTTTC.

This clone was seen a few times. Within the sample, other DNA sequences also encode this same CDR3. This chain joins TRBV5-6 and TRBJ1-5; D unresolved. Germline CDR1 and CDR2: SGHDT and YYEEEE. V lost 1 base and J lost 0, with 8 bases in between. This CDR3 has 15 residues. The chain's CDR3 is CASSLRGYSNQPQHF. The CDR3 DNA follows: TGTGCCAGCAGCTTGCGAGGGTATAGCAATCAGCCCCAGCATTTT.

The rearrangement uses TRBV5-1 and TRBJ2-1; 8 nucleotides line up with TRBD2. With V trimmed by 4 bases and J by 2 bases, 14 bases remained unmatched. Germline V CDR1 and CDR2: SGHRS, YFSETQ. The CDR3 covers 18 residues. This CDR3 is CASSPVTGSGSAYNEQFF. DNA of the CDR3: TGCGCCAGCAGCCCAGTTACAGGGAGCGGGAGCGCCTACAATGAGCAGTTCTTC.

The chain has TRBV30 and TRBJ1-4; no clear D. Germline CDR1 and CDR2: GTSNPN and SVGIG (reference sequence). V dropped 3 bases and J dropped 5 bases, with 13 bases sitting between them. The CDR3 spans 14 residues. CDR3 sequence: CAWSLGRTNEKLFF. The CDR3 nucleotides are TGTGCCTGGAGCCTGGGCAGAACAAATGAAAAACTGTTTTTT.

This sequence joins TRBV30 and TRBJ2-1; 7 bases fit TRBD2. Germline V gene sequence: CDR1 GTSNPN, CDR2 SVGIG (reference sequence). V shed 0 bases and J 6 bases; nucleotides not matched to a gene: 2. The CDR3 spans 13 residues. CDR3 bases: TGTGCCTGGAGTGTGCGGGAGCTCAATGAGCAGTTCTTC. This sequence encodes CAWSVRELNEQFF.

This chain joins TRBV9 and TRBJ2-1; 14 bases match TRBD2. The germline V gene has CDR1 SGDLS and CDR2 YYNGEE. There are 15 residues in the CDR3. V was clipped by 1 base and J by 7 bases; unmatched bases: 1. The CDR3 is CASSVRTSGRNEQFF. CDR3 nucleotide sequence: TGTGCCAGCAGCGTACGGACTAGCGGGAGGAATGAGCAGTTCTTC. Combining the CDR3 with reference TRBV9 and TRBJ2-1 gives the whole variable domain DSGVTQTPKHLITATGQRVTLRCSPRSGDLSVYWYQQSLDQGLQFLIQYYNGEERAKGNILERFSAQQFPDLHSELNLSSLELGDSALYFCASSVRTSGRNEQFFGPGTRLTVL.

The chain recombines TRBV5-4 with TRBJ2-2; D not resolved. V was clipped by 4 bases and J by 4 bases, with 8 bases between them. The CDR3 is 13 residues long. Germline loops: CDR1 SGHNT, CDR2 YYREEE (reference sequence). CDR3 amino acids: CASSLGPTGELFF. The CDR3 nucleotides read TGTGCCAGCAGCCTCGGACCCACCGGGGAGCTGTTTTTT.

The chain carries TRBV6-1 and TRBJ2-7, with D unclear. V lost 10 bases to trimming and J lost 3 bases, with 10 bases between them. From germline, CDR1 is MNHNS and CDR2 SASEGT. The CDR3 has 11 residues. The CDR3 sequence: CATRLVYEQYF. CDR3 coding DNA: TGTGCCACCCGGTTAGTCTACGAGCAGTACTTC.

This chain links TRBV19 with TRBJ2-7; D ambiguous. Trimming took 8 bases from V and 2 from J, leaving 13 bases between them. Germline V CDR1 and CDR2: LNHDA, SQIVND (reference sequence). The CDR3 extends over 13 amino acids. CDR3 in amino acids: CASSNPPTYEQYF. CDR3 nucleotides: TGTGCCAGTTCCAACCCTCCCACCTACGAGCAGTACTTC.

This clone occurred once. This chain connects TRBV10-1 to TRBJ2-7, with 8 positions matching TRBD2. The CDR3 loop spans 16 amino acids. With 4 bases clipped from V and 1 base from J, the junction kept 9 bases outside the gene matches. Germline V gene data show CDR1 as WNHNN and CDR2 as SYGVQD (reference sequence). The CDR3: CASSGGGQGLSYEQYF. CDR3 coding DNA: TGCGCCAGCAGTGGCGGGGGGCAGGGCCTATCCTACGAGCAGTACTTC.

The chain carries TRBV5-5 and TRBJ1-5; D call uncertain. This CDR3 comprises 14 residues. The germline V gene has CDR1 SGHKS and CDR2 YYEKEE (reference sequence). Trimming took 0 bases from V and 3 from J, leaving 7 bases between them. CDR3 loop: CASSLERINQPQHF. CDR3 in DNA: TGTGCCAGCAGCTTGGAACGGATCAATCAGCCCCAGCATTTT.

The rearrangement uses TRBV11-2 and TRBJ2-1; TRBD2 matches 10 bases. With 5 bases clipped from V and 7 bases from J, the junction kept 11 bases outside the gene matches. The CDR3 contains 16 residues. Germline V gene sequence: CDR1 SGHAT, CDR2 FQNNGV. The DNA for the CDR3 is TGTGCCAGCAGCCCCCGGAGGACTAGCGGAGTGAATGAGCAGTTCTTC. Its protein product is CASSPRRTSGVNEQFF.

The count of this clone is one. The genes are TRBV19 and TRBJ2-1, with D perhaps matching TRBD2 (5 bases). The CDR3 has 13 amino acids. V was clipped by 6 bases and J by 3 bases, with 9 bases between them. Germline lookup yields CDR1 LNHDA and CDR2 SQIVND (reference sequence). DNA for the CDR3: TGTGCCAGTAGCGCGGGCAGCTACAATGAGCAGTTCTTC. It specifies CASSAGSYNEQFF.

This clone was detected only once. The J gene is TRBJ2-1, the V gene TRBV30; D perhaps matches TRBD2 (5 bases). The V and J ends lost 7 bases and 0 bases respectively, with 13 bases between them. This CDR3 comprises 14 residues. Germline-derived CDR1 and CDR2 are GTSNPN and SVGIG (reference sequence). This CDR3 is CAFGLASSYNEQFF. The CDR3 DNA reads as TGTGCCTTCGGACTGGCAAGCTCCTACAATGAGCAGTTCTTC.

The J gene is TRBJ2-1, the V gene TRBV28; TRBD2 is a possible D gene (5 bases). The CDR3 is 11 residues long. The ends were cut back, 6 bases at V and 12 bases at J, with 12 bases in the middle. Germline-derived CDR1 and CDR2 are MDHEN and SYDVKM. The CDR3 DNA is TGTGCCAGCAGATCAGACTACTTGCAGTTCTTC. Translating it yields CASRSDYLQFF.

The genes are TRBV10-3 and TRBJ2-1; perhaps TRBD2 as D (6 bases). This CDR3 region has 18 residues. V was clipped by 0 bases and J by 5 bases, with 20 bases between them. In germline, CDR1 is ENHRY, CDR2 SYGVKD. This CDR3 reads CAISESNAGGPSNNEQFF. DNA of the CDR3: TGTGCCATCAGTGAGTCGAACGCTGGAGGGCCCTCTAACAATGAGCAGTTCTTC.

The chain carries TRBV5-1 and TRBJ2-5; 7 bases match TRBD1. Looked up from germline, CDR1 is SGHRS and CDR2 is YFSETQ. Trimming at V came to 1 base and at J to 4 bases, leaving 7 bases not matched to a gene. There are 15 residues in the CDR3. Here the CDR3 reads CASSLSLGGRETQYF. The CDR3 DNA reads TGCGCCAGCAGCTTGTCGTTAGGGGGCAGAGAGACCCAGTACTTC.

The chain employs TRBV11-2 and TRBJ2-7; the D gene could be TRBD1 or TRBD2 (5 bases each). This CDR3 region has 15 residues. CDR1 is SGHAT and CDR2 is FQNNGV in the germline V gene. Trimming shortened V by 5 bases and J by 2 bases, and 16 bases separated the two germline ends. For the CDR3, the DNA is TGTGCCAGCAGCCTACCCGGGACCGTCGCCTACGAGCAGTACTTC. Protein: CASSLPGTVAYEQYF.

This clone has just one count. The chain employs TRBV30 and TRBJ1-5; 10 bases match TRBD1. This CDR3 contains 15 residues. J lost 6 bases, V lost 0 bases, and 5 bases had no gene match. From germline, CDR1 is GTSNPN and CDR2 SVGIG (reference sequence). As DNA, the CDR3 is TGTGCCTGGAGTGTAAAGACAGGGGGCGGTCAGCCCCAGCATTTT. Translated: CAWSVKTGGGQPQHF.

This rearrangement joins TRBV19 to TRBJ2-1; 13 bases match TRBD2. The CDR3 has 15 amino acids. Germline CDR1 LNHDA, CDR2 SQIVND (reference sequence). Unmatched junction bases numbered 4, after V lost 7 bases and J lost 4 bases. The CDR3 nucleotides read TGTGCCAGTACCCCGACTAGCGGGAGGTACAATGAGCAGTTCTTC. It translates to CASTPTSGRYNEQFF.

This chain joins TRBV5-5 and TRBJ1-4; perhaps TRBD1 as D (5 bases). This CDR3 region has 15 residues. Per germline, CDR1 SGHKS and CDR2 YYEKEE (reference sequence). Trimming stripped 4 bases from V and 4 bases from J, with 14 bases between. The CDR3, as DNA: TGTGCCAGCAGCCAGAGTGGGACGGGTAATGAAAAACTGTTTTTT. Protein sequence: CASSQSGTGNEKLFF. The whole variable domain, filled in from reference TRBV5-5 and TRBJ1-4, reads DAGVTQSPTHLIKTRGQQVTLRCSPISGHKSVSWYQQVLGQGPQFIFQYYEKEERGRGNFPDRFSARQFPNYSSELNVNALLLGDSALYLCASSQSGTGNEKLFFGSGTQLSVL.

The CDR3 region has the DNA TGTGCCACCAGCAGCGGCTCTACCGGCTATGGCTACACCTTC. This gives the protein CATSSGSTGYGYTF. The J gene is TRBJ1-2, the V gene TRBV15, with D unresolved. From germline, CDR1 is LNHNV and CDR2 YYDKDF (reference sequence). The CDR3 is 14 amino acids. The germline V and J ends were trimmed by 3 bases and 4 bases, with 12 bases remaining between them.

The J gene is TRBJ2-1, the V gene TRBV7-9; weak D call: TRBD2 (6 bases). The ends were cut back, 5 bases at V and 0 bases at J, with 11 bases in the middle. The CDR3 has 15 residues. The germline V gene encodes CDR1 SEHNR and CDR2 FQNEAQ (reference sequence). The CDR3 sequence: CASSRLDPSYNEQFF. The CDR3 nucleotides read TGTGCCAGCAGCCGACTAGATCCCTCCTACAATGAGCAGTTCTTC.

This chain joins TRBV9 and TRBJ2-7; TRBD1 aligns across 10 bases. Unmatched junction bases numbered 7, after V lost 4 bases and J lost 3 bases. CDR1 is SGDLS and CDR2 is YYNGEE in the germline V gene. CDR3 size: 15 residues. The CDR3 DNA sequence: TGTGCCAGCAGCTCGAGACAGGGGGCCGACTACGAGCAGTACTTC. It specifies CASSSRQGADYEQYF.

V usage is TRBV2 and J usage is TRBJ2-7, with D maybe TRBD2 (5 bases). V was shortened by 4 bases and J by 2 bases, with 12 bases between the two germline ends. In germline, CDR1 is SNHLY, CDR2 FYNNEI. The CDR3 loop spans 14 amino acids. CDR3 amino acids: CASSGEWGPYEQYF. CDR3 nucleotides: TGTGCCAGCAGTGGGGAGTGGGGTCCCTACGAGCAGTACTTC. The complete variable domain, with remaining parts taken from reference TRBV2 and TRBJ2-7, reads EPEVTQTPSHQVTQMGQEVILRCVPISNHLYFYWYRQILGQKVEFLVSFYNNEISEKSEIFDDQFSVERPDGSNFTLKIRSTKLEDSAMYFCASSGEWGPYEQYFGPGTRLTVT.